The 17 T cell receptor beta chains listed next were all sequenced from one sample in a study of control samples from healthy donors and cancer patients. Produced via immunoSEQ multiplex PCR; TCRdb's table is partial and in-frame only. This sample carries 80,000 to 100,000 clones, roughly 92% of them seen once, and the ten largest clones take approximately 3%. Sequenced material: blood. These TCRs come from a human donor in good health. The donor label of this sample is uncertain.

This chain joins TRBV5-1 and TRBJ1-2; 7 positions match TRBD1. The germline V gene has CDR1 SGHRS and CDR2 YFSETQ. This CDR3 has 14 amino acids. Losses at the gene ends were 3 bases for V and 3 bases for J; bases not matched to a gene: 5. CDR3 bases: TGCGCCAGCAGCTCGTCCGGGACAGACTATGGCTACACCTTC. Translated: CASSSSGTDYGYTF.

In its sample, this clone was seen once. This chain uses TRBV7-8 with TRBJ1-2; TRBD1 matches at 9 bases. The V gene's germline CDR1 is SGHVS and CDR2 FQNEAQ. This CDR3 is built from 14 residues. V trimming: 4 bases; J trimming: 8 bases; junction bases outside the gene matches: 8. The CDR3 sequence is CASSSGGQGGGYTF. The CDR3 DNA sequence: TGTGCCAGCAGCTCAGGGGGACAGGGCGGCGGCTACACCTTC. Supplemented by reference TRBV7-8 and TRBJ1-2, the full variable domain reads GAGVSQSPRYKVAKRGQDVALRCDPISGHVSLFWYQQALGQGPEFLTYFQNEAQLDKSGLPSDRFFAERPEGSVSTLKIQRTQQEDSAVYLCASSSGGQGGGYTFGSGTRLTVV.

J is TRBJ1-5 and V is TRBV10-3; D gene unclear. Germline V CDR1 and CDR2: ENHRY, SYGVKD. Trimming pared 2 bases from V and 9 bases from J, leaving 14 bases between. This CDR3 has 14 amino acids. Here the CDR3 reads CAISEEAGARPQHF. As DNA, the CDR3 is TGTGCCATCAGTGAGGAGGCCGGAGCGAGGCCCCAGCATTTT.

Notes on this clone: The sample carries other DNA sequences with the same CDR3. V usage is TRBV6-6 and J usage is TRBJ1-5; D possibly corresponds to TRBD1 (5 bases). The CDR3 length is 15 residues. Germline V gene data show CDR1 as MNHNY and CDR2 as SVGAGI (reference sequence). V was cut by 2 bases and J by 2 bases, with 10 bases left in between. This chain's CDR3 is CASSYGGSGNQPQHF. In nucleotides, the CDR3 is TGTGCCAGCAGTTACGGGGGGAGCGGCAATCAGCCCCAGCATTTT.

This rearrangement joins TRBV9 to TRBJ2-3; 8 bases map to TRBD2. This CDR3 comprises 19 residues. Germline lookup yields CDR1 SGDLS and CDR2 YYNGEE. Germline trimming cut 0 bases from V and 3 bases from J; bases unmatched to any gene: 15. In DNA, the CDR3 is TGTGCCAGCAGCGTAGCGTTTGGGGATAGCGGGGATGGGACAGATACGCAGTATTTT. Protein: CASSVAFGDSGDGTDTQYF.

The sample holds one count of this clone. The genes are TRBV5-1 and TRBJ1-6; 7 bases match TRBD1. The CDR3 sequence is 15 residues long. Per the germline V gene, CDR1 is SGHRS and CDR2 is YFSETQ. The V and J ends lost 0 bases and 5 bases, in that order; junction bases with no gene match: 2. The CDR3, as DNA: TGCGCCAGCAGCTTGGGTGGGACAGATAATTCACCCCTCCACTTT. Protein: CASSLGGTDNSPLHF.

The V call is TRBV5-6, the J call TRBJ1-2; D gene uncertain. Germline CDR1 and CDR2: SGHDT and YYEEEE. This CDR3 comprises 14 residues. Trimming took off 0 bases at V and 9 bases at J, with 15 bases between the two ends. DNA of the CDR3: TGTGCCAGCAGCTTGGACAGAGAATGGGGTAGCTACACCTTC. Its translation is CASSLDREWGSYTF.

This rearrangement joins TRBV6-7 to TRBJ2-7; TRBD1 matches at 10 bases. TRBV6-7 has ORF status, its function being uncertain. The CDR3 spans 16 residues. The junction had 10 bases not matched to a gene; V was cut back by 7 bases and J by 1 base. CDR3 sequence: CASTPEGTGESYEQYF. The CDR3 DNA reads TGTGCCAGCACGCCTGAGGGGACAGGGGAATCCTACGAGCAGTACTTC.

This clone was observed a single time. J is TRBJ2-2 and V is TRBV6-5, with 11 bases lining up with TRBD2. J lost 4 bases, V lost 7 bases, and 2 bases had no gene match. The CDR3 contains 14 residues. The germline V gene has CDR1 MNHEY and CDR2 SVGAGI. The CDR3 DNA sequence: TGTGCCAGCAAACTAGCGGGGGTCACCGGGGAGCTGTTTTTT. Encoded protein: CASKLAGVTGELFF.

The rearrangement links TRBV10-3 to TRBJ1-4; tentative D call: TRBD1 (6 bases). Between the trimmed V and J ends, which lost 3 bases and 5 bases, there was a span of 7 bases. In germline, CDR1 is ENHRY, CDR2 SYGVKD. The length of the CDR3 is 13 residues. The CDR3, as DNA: TGTGCCATCAGTGAAGGGGGGAATGAAAAACTGTTTTTT. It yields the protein CAISEGGNEKLFF.

Written as DNA, the CDR3 is TGTGCCAGTTCCCGGGACAGGGAAGGTCCCCTCCACTTT. It yields the protein CASSRDREGPLHF. This chain links TRBV5-4 with TRBJ1-6; 9 bases match TRBD1. CDR3 length: 13 residues. CDR1 is SGHNT, CDR2 YYREEE, per germline (reference sequence). With 8 bases clipped from V and 13 bases from J, the junction kept 10 bases outside the gene matches.

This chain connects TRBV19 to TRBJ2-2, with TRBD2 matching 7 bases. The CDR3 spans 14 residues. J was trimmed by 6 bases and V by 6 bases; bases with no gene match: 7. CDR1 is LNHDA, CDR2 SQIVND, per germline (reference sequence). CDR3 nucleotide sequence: TGTGCCAGTAGCCTTCGGGGGGAGGCCGGGGAGCTGTTTTTT. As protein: CASSLRGEAGELFF.

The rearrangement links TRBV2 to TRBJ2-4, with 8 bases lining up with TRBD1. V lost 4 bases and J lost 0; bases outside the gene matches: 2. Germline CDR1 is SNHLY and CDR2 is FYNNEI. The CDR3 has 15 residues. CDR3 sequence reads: CASSAGQGAKNIQYF. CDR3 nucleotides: TGTGCCAGCAGTGCAGGACAGGGAGCCAAAAACATTCAGTACTTC.

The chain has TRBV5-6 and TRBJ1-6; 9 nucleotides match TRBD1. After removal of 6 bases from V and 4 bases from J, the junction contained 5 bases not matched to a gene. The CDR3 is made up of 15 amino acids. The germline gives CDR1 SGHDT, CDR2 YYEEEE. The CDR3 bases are TGTGCCAGCACCATCGGGACAGGGTATAATTCACCCCTCCACTTT. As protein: CASTIGTGYNSPLHF.

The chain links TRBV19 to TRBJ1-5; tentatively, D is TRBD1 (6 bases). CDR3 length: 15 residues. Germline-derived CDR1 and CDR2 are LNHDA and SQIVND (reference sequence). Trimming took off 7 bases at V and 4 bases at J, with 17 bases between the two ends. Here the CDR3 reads CASTKTWTANQPQHF. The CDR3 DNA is TGTGCCAGTACCAAGACCTGGACAGCAAATCAGCCCCAGCATTTT.

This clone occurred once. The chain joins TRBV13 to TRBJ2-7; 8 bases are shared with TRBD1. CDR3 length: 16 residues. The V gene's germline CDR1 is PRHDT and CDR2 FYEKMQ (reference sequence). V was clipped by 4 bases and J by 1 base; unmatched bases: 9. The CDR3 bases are TGTGCCAGCAGCTCGGAAACCCGGGACAGGTCCTACGAGCAGTACTTC. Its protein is CASSSETRDRSYEQYF.

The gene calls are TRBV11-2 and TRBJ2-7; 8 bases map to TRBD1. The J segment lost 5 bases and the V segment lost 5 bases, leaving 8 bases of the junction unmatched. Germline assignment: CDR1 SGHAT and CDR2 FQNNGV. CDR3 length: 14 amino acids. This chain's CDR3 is CASSPGQGTNEQYV. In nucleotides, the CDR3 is TGTGCCAGCAGCCCCGGACAGGGAACCAACGAGCAGTACGTC.